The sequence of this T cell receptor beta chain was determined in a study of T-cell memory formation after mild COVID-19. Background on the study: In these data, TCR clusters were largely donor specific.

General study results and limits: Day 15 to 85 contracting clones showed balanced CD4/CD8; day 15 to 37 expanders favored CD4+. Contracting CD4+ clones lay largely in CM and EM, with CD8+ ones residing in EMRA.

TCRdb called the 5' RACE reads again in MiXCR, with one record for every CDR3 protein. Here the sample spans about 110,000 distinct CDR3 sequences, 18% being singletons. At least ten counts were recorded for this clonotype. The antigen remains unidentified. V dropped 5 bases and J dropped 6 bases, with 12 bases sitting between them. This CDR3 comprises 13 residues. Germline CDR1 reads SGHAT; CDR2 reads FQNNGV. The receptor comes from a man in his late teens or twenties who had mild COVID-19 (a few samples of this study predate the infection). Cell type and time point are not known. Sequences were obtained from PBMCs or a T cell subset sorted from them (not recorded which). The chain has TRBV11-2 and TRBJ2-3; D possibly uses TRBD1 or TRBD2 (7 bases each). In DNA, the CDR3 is TGTGCCAGCAGCCAGGGGGAGGGGGATACGCAGTATTTT. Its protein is CASSQGEGDTQYF. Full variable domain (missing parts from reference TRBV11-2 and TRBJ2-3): EAGVAQSPRYKIIEKRQSVAFWCNPISGHATLYWYQQILGQGPKLLIQFQNNGVVDDSQLPKDRFSAERLKGVDSTLKIQPAKLEDSAVYLCASSQGEGDTQYFGPGTRLTVL.